In this sample, the clone carrying this TCR beta chain turned up a few times. The CDR3 consists of 16 residues. The germline CDR1 and CDR2 sequences are MDHEN and SYDVKM. V lost 2 bases and J lost 1, with 12 bases in between. This entry comes from a study of blood T cells in healthy people across ages. Study background: About one barcoded beta molecule per two T cells was captured by template switching.

The second PCR ran about 6 to 11 cycles with a sample-barcoded 5' primer and J-beta primers. One entry per CDR3 protein results from TCRdb running MiXCR on the 5' RACE reads. The sample gives fewer than 1,000,000 distinct CDR3 sequences, 35% to 60% of which show up once; 15% to 20% is in the top ten. The sequence came from a man at least 80 years old in good health. The sequenced material came from blood. The chain combines TRBV28 with TRBJ2-1; weak D call: TRBD1 (6 bases). The CDR3 DNA follows: TGTGCCAGCAGTTTAGAAGGGGGTTGGTCCTACAATGAGCAGTTCTTC. Its protein is CASSLEGGWSYNEQFF.